This TCR beta chain was sequenced during a study of beta chain features in type 1 diabetes. General study points: A moderate, significant TCRB CDR3 shortening appeared in type 1 diabetes across four CD4+ subsets.

CD45RO/CCR7/CD25/CD127/CD95/CD27 staining was used to isolate CD4+ naive, central memory, regulatory and stem cell-like memory cells by sorting. The investigators reverse transcribed all of the isolated RNA, so they sequenced expressed TCRB transcripts. Read counts averaged about 3.57 million for samples of naive, central memory and regulatory T cells. Assay used: immunoSEQ multiplex PCR; TCRdb lists only in-frame clones, some missing. The table shows about 370,000 clones, with 9.6% occurring only once. Germline V gene data show CDR1 as KGHSH and CDR2 as LQKENI. V shed 1 base, J shed 3 bases, and the junction held 3 bases outside the gene matches. This CDR3 spans 16 amino acids. In this sample, this clone turned up a few times. Antigen: not known.

The rearrangement links TRBV18 to TRBJ2-4, with 10 bases matching TRBD2. The sequence derives from a man aged 25-45 years with type 1 diabetes. The sample taken for sequencing was central memory CD4+ T cells from blood. CDR3 sequence (DNA): TGTGCCAGCTCACCACTCACTAGCGGGGTCAAAAACATTCAGTACTTC. Protein sequence: CASSPLTSGVKNIQYF. The variable domain in full, with the rest retrieved from reference TRBV18 and TRBJ2-4, is NAGVMQNPRHLVRRRGQEARLRCSPMKGHSHVYWYRQLPEEGLKFMVYLQKENIIDESGMPKERFSAEFPKEGPSILRIQQVVRGDSAAYFCASSPLTSGVKNIQYFGAGTRLSVL.